The following is a TCR beta chain sequence with its context. Its specificity is unknown. The sample belongs to a study of memory CD4+ T cells and cytomegalovirus serostatus. The overall study: This sample comes from healthy Belgian adults, roughly nine CMV seropositive, roughly 22 seronegative.

Trimming took 4 bases from V and 8 from J, leaving 15 bases between them. Germline assignment: CDR1 SGHRS and CDR2 YFSETQ. This CDR3 has 14 residues. Study outcomes and limitations: The CMV-associated TCR signature appears largely within the CD4+ memory repertoire. Each of approximately 73 CMV-associated TCRbeta sequences occurred in one to five individuals.

Assay: immunoSEQ multiplex PCR; the TCRdb copy retains only in-frame clones and omits some. The sample has about 47,000 clones; about 70% are singletons. The sort gate was single viable CD3+CD4+CD8-CD45RO+ cells for memory CD4+ T cells. Specimen: memory CD4+ T cells from blood. The V and J genes are TRBV5-1 and TRBJ1-4; D possibly corresponds to TRBD1 (5 bases). The source is an adult in good health and CMV-seropositive. This chain's CDR3 is CASSPGGDWEKLFF. As DNA, the CDR3 is TGCGCCAGCAGCCCGGGTGGGGACTGGGAAAAACTGTTTTTT.